The T cell receptor (beta chain) under discussion was sequenced for a study of blood T cell repertoires in COVID-19. As for the study in general: COVID-19 samples collected from the United States, Italy and Spain covered acute and convalescent phases. T cells, B-cell-depleted T cells, or PBMCs supplied cDNA or gDNA.

This clone was seen a few times. As originally analysed: Counts of nucleated cells, estimated from reference gene primer amplification, were obtained. Clones were read by immunoSEQ multiplex PCR, and TCRdb kept only the in-frame ones, dropping some. V, J and clone size are those of that table, while D and trimming were read from the DNA. The sample includes just under 150,000 clones, roughly 84% of them seen just once. The CDR3 consists of 12 residues. With 11 bases removed from V and 4 bases from J, the gap between germline ends came to 12 bases. Per the germline V gene, CDR1 is LNHDA and CDR2 is SQIVND (reference sequence).

The sequencing sample was made of peripheral blood. This chain uses TRBV19 with TRBJ1-3, with D perhaps TRBD1 (6 bases). The origin of this receptor is a human donor in a cohort sampled during active COVID-19. CDR3 residues: CAGTGLGNTIYF. CDR3 bases: TGTGCCGGAACAGGGTTAGGAAACACCATATATTTT.